This TCR beta chain appears in the sequencing data of a study of OX40 agonist ivuxolimab in advanced cancers. Turning to the study itself: Clinicians treated patients with ivuxolimab, an agonistic anti-OX40 (CD134) antibody.

Assay used: immunoSEQ multiplex PCR; TCRdb lists only in-frame clones, some missing. The sample includes about 14,000 clones, 87% seen only once; the top ten take around two thirds. As to this clone: Its matching antigen is unknown.

CDR1 LNHDA and CDR2 SQIVND come from the germline V gene (reference sequence). The V gene end was trimmed by 6 bases and the J gene end by 5 bases; junction bases not matched to a gene: 11. The CDR3 runs to 16 residues. General observations from the study: The investigators did not determine what antigen specificity the expanded peripheral T cells had.

Baseline, cycle 4 day 1, and cycle 7 day 1 were the blood sampling points. J is TRBJ2-7 and V is TRBV19; 12 bases align to TRBD1. This receptor was taken from an adult with an advanced solid tumor such as melanoma, head and neck, liver or kidney cancer. The sequences come from CD4+ or CD8+ T cells sorted from blood, collected in a trial of the OX40 agonist ivuxolimab. The CDR3 nucleotides are TGTGCCAGTAGCACCCTCGGGACAGGGGGCAACCACGAGCAGTACTTC. This codes for CASSTLGTGGNHEQYF.